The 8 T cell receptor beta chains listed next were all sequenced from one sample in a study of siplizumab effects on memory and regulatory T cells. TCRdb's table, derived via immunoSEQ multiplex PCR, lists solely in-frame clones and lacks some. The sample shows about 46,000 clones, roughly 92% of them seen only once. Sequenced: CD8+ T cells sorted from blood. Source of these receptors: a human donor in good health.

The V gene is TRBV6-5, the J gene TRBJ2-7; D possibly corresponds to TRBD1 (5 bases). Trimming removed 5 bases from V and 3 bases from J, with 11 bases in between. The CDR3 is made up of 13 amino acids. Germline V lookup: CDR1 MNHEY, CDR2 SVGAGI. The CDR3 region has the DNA TGTGCCAGCAGTCCTAGACAGCTCTACGAGCAGTACTTC. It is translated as CASSPRQLYEQYF.

The chain's CDR3 is CASTPSEDRGTEAFF. CDR3 DNA sequence: TGTGCCAGCACGCCCTCCGAGGACAGGGGCACTGAAGCTTTCTTT. The chain joins TRBV7-9 to TRBJ1-1, with 9 bases matching TRBD1. V lost 7 bases and J lost 4; bases outside the gene matches: 10. The CDR3 consists of 15 residues. CDR1 and CDR2 (germline): SEHNR, FQNEAQ (reference sequence).

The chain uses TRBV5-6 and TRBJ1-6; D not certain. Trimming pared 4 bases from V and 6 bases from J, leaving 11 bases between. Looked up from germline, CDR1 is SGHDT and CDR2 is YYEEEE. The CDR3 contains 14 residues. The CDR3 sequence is CASSDGQLNSPLHF. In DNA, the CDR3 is TGTGCCAGCAGCGACGGCCAGCTTAATTCACCCCTCCACTTT.

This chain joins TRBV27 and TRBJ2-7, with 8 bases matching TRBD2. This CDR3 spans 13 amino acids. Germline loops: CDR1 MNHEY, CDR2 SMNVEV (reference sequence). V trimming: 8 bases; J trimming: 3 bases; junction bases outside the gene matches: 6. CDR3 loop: CASGMGLDYEQYF. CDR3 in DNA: TGTGCCAGCGGAATGGGACTAGACTACGAGCAGTACTTC.

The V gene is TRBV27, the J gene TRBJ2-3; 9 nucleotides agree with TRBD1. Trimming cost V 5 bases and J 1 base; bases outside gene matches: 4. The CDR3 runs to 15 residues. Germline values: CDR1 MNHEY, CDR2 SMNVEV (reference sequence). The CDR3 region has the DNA TGTGCCAGCAGTCCTAGGGACAGGGGCACAGATACGCAGTATTTT. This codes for CASSPRDRGTDTQYF.

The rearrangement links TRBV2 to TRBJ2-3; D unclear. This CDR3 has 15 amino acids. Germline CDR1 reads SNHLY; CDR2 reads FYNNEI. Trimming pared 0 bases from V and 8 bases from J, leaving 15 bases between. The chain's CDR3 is CASSEAQIRVFTQYF. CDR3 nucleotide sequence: TGTGCCAGCAGTGAAGCGCAGATCCGAGTTTTTACGCAGTATTTT.

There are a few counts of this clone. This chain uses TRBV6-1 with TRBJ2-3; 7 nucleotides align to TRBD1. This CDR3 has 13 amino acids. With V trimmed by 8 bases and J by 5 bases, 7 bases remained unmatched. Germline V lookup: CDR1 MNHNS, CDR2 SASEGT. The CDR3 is CASGGQDVDTQYF. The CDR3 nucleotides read TGTGCCAGCGGTGGACAGGACGTAGATACGCAGTATTTT.

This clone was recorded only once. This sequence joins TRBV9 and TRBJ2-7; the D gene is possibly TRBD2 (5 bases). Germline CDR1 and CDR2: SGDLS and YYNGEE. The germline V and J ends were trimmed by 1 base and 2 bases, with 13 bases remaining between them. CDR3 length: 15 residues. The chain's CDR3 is CASSVKATTPYEQYF. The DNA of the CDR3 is TGTGCCAGCAGCGTAAAAGCGACTACTCCCTACGAGCAGTACTTC.